This T cell receptor (beta chain) was sequenced for a study of shared clonotypes between healthy human individuals. The study's findings and limits: Among donors, the sharing of clonotypes was expected to be influenced by sequencing depth. Unshared clonotypes carried lower generation probabilities than those common to all four donors.

This clone was observed once. No antigen is known for it. In the naive CD8 group, cells lacked CD45RO and were positively selected for CCR7, so terminally differentiated effector memory CD45RA+ cells were left out. The assay was carried out at the deep level. Researchers divided each subset's genomic DNA evenly across several immunoSEQ plates. Here immunoSEQ multiplex PCR was the method, and the copy in TCRdb shows in-frame clones only, minus some. The sample lists roughly 550,000 clones, less than 97% occurring once. V was pared by 8 bases and J by 6 bases, with 10 bases of the junction left unmatched. The CDR3 is 14 amino acids. The germline V gene encodes CDR1 MDHEN and CDR2 SYDVKM.

The receptor was isolated from a woman aged 30 to 39 in good health. What was sequenced was naive CD8+ T cells sorted from blood. V usage is TRBV28 and J usage is TRBJ2-7; 10 nucleotides align to TRBD2. The DNA for the CDR3 is TGTGCCAGCCGGGGGCTAGCGGGAGTGCGCGAGCAGTACTTC. Protein sequence: CASRGLAGVREQYF.